The next 8 T cell receptor beta chains were all read from a single sample in a study of a mutant IDH1 vaccine in newly diagnosed glioma. Time point specified: week 11, during vaccination. Every single dose of the vaccine, 300 ug of mutant IDH1 20-mer peptide, came with topical imiquimod. Sequencing used immunoSEQ multiplex PCR; TCRdb keeps in-frame clones, though not all of them. This table has 20,000 to 30,000 clones, roughly 85% appearing once. These receptors' antigens are unknown. Material: PBMCs, obtained from a glioma patient whose treatment included an IDH1 peptide vaccine. These receptors were obtained from a man between 40 and 49 years old with glioma.

The V gene is TRBV9, the J gene TRBJ1-2; D is perhaps TRBD1 (5 bases). Trimming pared 0 bases from V and 6 bases from J, leaving 15 bases between. Germline assignment: CDR1 SGDLS and CDR2 YYNGEE. This CDR3 comprises 15 residues. As DNA, the CDR3 is TGTGCCAGCAGCGTAGCTGGGAGGGAAGGGGATGGCTACACCTTC. As protein: CASSVAGREGDGYTF.

This chain connects TRBV19 to TRBJ2-1; a possible D gene is TRBD2 (6 bases). Trimming removed 3 bases from V and 5 bases from J, with 17 bases in between. The CDR3 runs to 16 residues. CDR1 is LNHDA and CDR2 is SQIVND in the germline V gene (reference sequence). CDR3 DNA: TGTGCCAGTAGTATCATGGGGGGACGAGGCCACAATGAGCAGTTCTTC. Amino acids: CASSIMGGRGHNEQFF.

The gene calls are TRBV5-5 and TRBJ2-1, with TRBD2 matching over 9 bases. V lost 0 bases, J lost 0 bases, and 7 bases stayed unmatched. CDR1 SGHKS and CDR2 YYEKEE come from the germline V gene (reference sequence). CDR3 length equals 18 residues. The CDR3 reads CASSLGLAEWDSYNEQFF. As DNA, the CDR3 is TGTGCCAGCAGCTTGGGACTAGCGGAGTGGGACTCCTACAATGAGCAGTTCTTC.

The chain combines TRBV19 with TRBJ2-3, with 9 bases fitting TRBD1. The CDR3 extends over 15 amino acids. In germline, CDR1 is LNHDA, CDR2 SQIVND (reference sequence). Losses at the gene ends were 6 bases for V and 1 base for J; bases not matched to a gene: 5. The CDR3 is CASSPQGAGTDTQYF. CDR3 nucleotide sequence: TGTGCCAGTAGCCCACAGGGGGCTGGCACAGATACGCAGTATTTT.

The chain joins TRBV19 to TRBJ2-1, with 10 bases matching TRBD2. The CDR3 is made up of 13 amino acids. With 10 bases clipped from V and 7 bases from J, the junction kept 7 bases outside the gene matches. The germline V gene encodes CDR1 LNHDA and CDR2 SQIVND (reference sequence). CDR3 nucleotides: TGTGCCATAAATAGCGGGAGGAGTAATGAGCAGTTCTTC. Protein sequence: CAINSGRSNEQFF.

Points on this clone: The germline gene is not matched at one end of the junction; a read error may be the cause. This rearrangement joins TRBV7-9 to TRBJ2-1; 11 bases are a match to TRBD2. This CDR3 has 13 amino acids. Germline CDR1 is SEHNR and CDR2 is FQNEAQ (reference sequence). CDR3 protein: CASSLAGGNEQFF. In DNA, the CDR3 is TGTGCCAGCAGCCTAGCGGGAGGTAATGAGCAGTTCTTC.

This chain connects TRBV11-2 to TRBJ2-7; a weak D match, TRBD1 (6 bases). Deletions cut 5 bases from V and 0 bases from J, with 14 bases between. Germline V gives CDR1 SGHAT, CDR2 FQNNGV. The CDR3 length is 15 residues. The DNA for the CDR3 is TGTGCCAGCAGCCCCTATGGGGGCGGCTCCTACGAGCAGTACTTC. Encoded protein: CASSPYGGGSYEQYF.

The CDR3 DNA is TGTGCCAGCAGCTCACCTATGCTAGCGGGGGGACGAGACAATGAGCAGTTCTTC. Translating it yields CASSSPMLAGGRDNEQFF. The chain combines TRBV7-9 with TRBJ2-1; 11 positions agree with TRBD2. Germline-derived CDR1 and CDR2 are SEHNR and FQNEAQ (reference sequence). Trimming cost V 4 bases and J 5 bases; bases outside gene matches: 13. The CDR3 length is 18 residues.